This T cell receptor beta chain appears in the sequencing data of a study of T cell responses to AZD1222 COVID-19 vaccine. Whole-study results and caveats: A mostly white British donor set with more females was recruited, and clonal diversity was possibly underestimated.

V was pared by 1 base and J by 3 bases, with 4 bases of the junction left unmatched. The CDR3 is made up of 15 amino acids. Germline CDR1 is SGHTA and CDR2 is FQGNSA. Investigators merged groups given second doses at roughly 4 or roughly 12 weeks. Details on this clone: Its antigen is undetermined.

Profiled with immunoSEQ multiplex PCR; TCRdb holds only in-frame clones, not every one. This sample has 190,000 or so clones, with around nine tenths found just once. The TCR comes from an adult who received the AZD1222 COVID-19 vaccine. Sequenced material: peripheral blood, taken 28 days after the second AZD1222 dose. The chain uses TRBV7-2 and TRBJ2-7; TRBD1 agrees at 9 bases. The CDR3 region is CASSLVGQGLYEQYF. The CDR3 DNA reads TGTGCCAGCAGCTTAGTTGGACAGGGGCTCTACGAGCAGTACTTC.